A single sample gave rise to the 27 T cell receptor beta chains below, sequenced in a study of cytomegalovirus exposure and HLA in healthy donors. PCR used 60 Vbeta primers and 13 Jbeta primers. Only in-frame clones appear in the TCRdb table, and some are missing; sequencing was by immunoSEQ multiplex PCR. Seen here are roughly 190,000 clones, about an eighth observed once, and the top ten hold less than 8.5%. The specimen was PBMCs. These receptors were taken from a man in his fifties or sixties in good health and CMV-seropositive.

This clone has only a few counts. The CDR3 region is CASSSTLRGEYGYTF. CDR3 DNA sequence: TGCGCCAGCAGTTCAACTCTCAGGGGGGAGTATGGCTACACCTTC. The chain couples TRBV10-2 to TRBJ1-2, with 7 bases matching TRBD1. Germline V gives CDR1 WSHSY, CDR2 SAAADI. The V gene end was trimmed by 5 bases and the J gene end by 5 bases; junction bases not matched to a gene: 11. CDR3 length: 15 residues.

Only a few counts were recorded for this clone. The chain uses TRBV7-3 and TRBJ1-2; TRBD1 matches at 9 bases. The germline V gene has CDR1 SGHTA and CDR2 FQGTGA. The CDR3 extends over 14 amino acids. The V and J ends lost 5 bases and 7 bases, in that order; junction bases with no gene match: 8. CDR3 nucleotide sequence: TGTGCCAGCAGCGGGGGACAGGGAGCAGGTGGCTACACCTTC. Its protein product is CASSGGQGAGGYTF.

The chain links TRBV6-6 to TRBJ2-7; the D gene is possibly TRBD1 (5 bases). The germline V gene has CDR1 MNHNY and CDR2 SVGAGI (reference sequence). V lost 0 bases, J lost 4 bases, and 13 bases lay in between. The length of the CDR3 is 15 residues. CDR3 sequence reads: CASSYSGQAAYEQYF. In DNA form, the CDR3 reads TGTGCCAGCAGTTACTCGGGGCAGGCCGCATACGAGCAGTACTTC.

Only a few counts were recorded for this clone. J is TRBJ1-6 and V is TRBV12-5; TRBD1 agrees at 12 bases. This CDR3 region has 18 residues. With V trimmed by 5 bases and J by 9 bases, 14 bases remained unmatched. CDR1 and CDR2 from the germline V gene are LGHNT and FRNRAP. The CDR3 DNA is TGTGCTAGTGGTACCTCCGGGACAGGGGGCACGTATGGTTCACCCCTCCACTTT. This codes for CASGTSGTGGTYGSPLHF.

This clone was counted only a few times. The V gene is TRBV10-2, the J gene TRBJ2-7, with 9 bases identical to TRBD2. Losses at the gene ends were 1 base for V and 3 bases for J; bases not matched to a gene: 7. The germline gives CDR1 WSHSY, CDR2 SAAADI. The CDR3 is made up of 16 amino acids. The CDR3 sequence: CASSELSGGLLYEQYV. CDR3 nucleotide sequence: TGCGCCAGCAGTGAGTTGAGCGGGGGGCTACTCTACGAGCAGTACGTC.

The chain joins TRBV5-1 to TRBJ2-3, with 12 nucleotides matching TRBD2. V shed 4 bases, J shed 3 bases, and the junction held 6 bases outside the gene matches. CDR1 and CDR2 from the germline V gene are SGHRS and YFSETQ. The CDR3 extends over 16 amino acids. CDR3 DNA sequence: TGCGCCAGCAGCCGCCAACTAGCGGGGGGTACAGATACGCAGTATTTT. Protein product: CASSRQLAGGTDTQYF.

The chain combines TRBV5-5 with TRBJ1-1; a weak D match, TRBD1 (6 bases). Per the germline V gene, CDR1 is SGHKS and CDR2 is YYEKEE (reference sequence). V was cut by 0 bases and J by 4 bases, with 13 bases left in between. CDR3 length: 15 amino acids. The CDR3 region is CASSLARGGGTEAFF. CDR3 DNA sequence: TGTGCCAGCAGCTTGGCCAGAGGGGGTGGCACTGAAGCTTTCTTT.

The chain couples TRBV6-5 to TRBJ1-4; D perhaps matches TRBD1 (5 bases). The germline gives CDR1 MNHEY, CDR2 SVGAGI. The CDR3 runs to 14 residues. V was shortened by 6 bases and J by 8 bases, with 16 bases between the two germline ends. CDR3: CASSPVGGREKLFF. CDR3 bases: TGTGCCAGCAGCCCCGTGGGGGGGAGAGAAAAACTGTTTTTT.

This clone was seen a handful of times. This chain links TRBV7-9 with TRBJ1-5; maybe TRBD1 (5 bases). Trimming stripped 6 bases from V and 3 bases from J, with 9 bases between. This CDR3 contains 13 residues. Germline CDR1 is SEHNR and CDR2 is FQNEAQ (reference sequence). The CDR3 coding sequence is TGTGCCAGCAGTCCGGACAACAATCAGCCCCAGCATTTT. Its translation: CASSPDNNQPQHF.

V is TRBV28 and J is TRBJ1-1; the D gene is possibly TRBD1 (6 bases). Germline CDR1 reads MDHEN; CDR2 reads SYDVKM. The CDR3 sequence is 17 residues long. V was clipped by 2 bases and J by 2 bases, with 18 bases between them. As DNA, the CDR3 is TGTGCCAGCAGTTTAATCCAGGGGAGAGGATCTAACACTGAAGCTTTCTTT. The encoded protein is CASSLIQGRGSNTEAFF.

The rearrangement uses TRBV9 and TRBJ1-1; D possibly corresponds to TRBD1 (5 bases). Trimming took 1 base from V and 1 from J, leaving 11 bases between them. The CDR3 length is 15 residues. Germline-derived CDR1 and CDR2 are SGDLS and YYNGEE. CDR3 residues: CASSVKRGENTEAFF. The CDR3, as DNA: TGTGCCAGCAGCGTAAAGCGGGGGGAGAACACTGAAGCTTTCTTT.

The rearrangement links TRBV30 to TRBJ2-5, with 7 bases aligning to TRBD1. With V trimmed by 0 bases and J by 0 bases, 4 bases remained unmatched. The CDR3 covers 15 residues. The germline CDR1 and CDR2 sequences are GTSNPN and SVGIG (reference sequence). CDR3: CAWSVRGRNQETQYF. The DNA for the CDR3 is TGTGCCTGGAGTGTAAGGGGGCGCAACCAAGAGACCCAGTACTTC.

This clone was seen only a few times. The rearrangement joins TRBV20-1 to TRBJ2-3; 8 nucleotides match TRBD1. V lost 7 bases to trimming and J lost 9 bases; unmatched junction nucleotides: 6. The CDR3 is 11 residues long. Germline CDR1 is DFQATT and CDR2 is SNEGSKA (reference sequence). The DNA for the CDR3 is TGCAGTGGGAGACAGGGGTTAACGCAGTATTTT. Its protein product is CSGRQGLTQYF.

This clone showed up just a few times. V is TRBV18 and J is TRBJ1-1, with 8 nucleotides matching TRBD1. The V gene end was trimmed by 5 bases and the J gene end by 6 bases; junction bases not matched to a gene: 8. Germline values: CDR1 KGHSH, CDR2 LQKENI. This CDR3 has 14 residues. The CDR3 here is CASSGNRGSAEAFF. CDR3 in DNA: TGTGCCAGCTCAGGTAACAGGGGGTCAGCTGAAGCTTTCTTT.

This clone has more than one count but fewer than ten. The chain links TRBV4-3 to TRBJ2-1; 13 bases fit TRBD2. Germline-derived CDR1 and CDR2 are LGHNA and YSLEER. Trimming at V came to 3 bases and at J to 5 bases, leaving 4 bases not matched to a gene. The CDR3 consists of 16 residues. The CDR3 sequence: CASSQGLAGRNNEQFF. The CDR3 DNA reads as TGCGCCAGCAGCCAGGGACTAGCGGGGCGCAACAATGAGCAGTTCTTC.

This clone was counted between two and nine times. This chain joins TRBV18 and TRBJ1-5, with D possibly matching TRBD1 (6 bases). In germline, CDR1 is KGHSH, CDR2 LQKENI. CDR3 length: 14 amino acids. The V gene lost 3 bases and the J gene lost 2 bases, with 8 bases spanning the gap. The CDR3 bases are TGTGCCAGCTCACCCCGACAGGGCAATCAGCCCCAGCATTTT. Its protein product is CASSPRQGNQPQHF.

The table lists this clone with a few counts. The chain joins TRBV7-2 to TRBJ2-5; a possible D gene is TRBD1 (6 bases). CDR1 is SGHTA, CDR2 FQGNSA, per germline. The germline V and J ends were trimmed by 5 bases and 2 bases, with 12 bases remaining between them. This CDR3 region has 14 residues. In DNA, the CDR3 is TGTGCCAGCAGCCTTTACAGGGAACAAGAGACCCAGTACTTC. This sequence encodes CASSLYREQETQYF. Variable domain in full (rest from reference TRBV7-2 and TRBJ2-5): GAGVSQSPSNKVTEKGKDVELRCDPISGHTALYWYRQSLGQGLEFLIYFQGNSAPDKSGLPSDRFSAERTGGSVSTLTIQRTQQEDSAVYLCASSLYREQETQYFGPGTRLLVL.

This clone occurred a few times. The rearrangement joins TRBV9 to TRBJ2-1, with D perhaps TRBD2 (6 bases). The germline CDR1 and CDR2 sequences are SGDLS and YYNGEE. The length of the CDR3 is 14 residues. Deletions cut 4 bases from V and 7 bases from J, with 15 bases between. The CDR3 loop reads CASSFSEAGNEQFF. The CDR3 nucleotides are TGTGCCAGCAGCTTCAGTGAAGCGGGTAATGAGCAGTTCTTC. Complete variable domain (other parts from reference TRBV9 and TRBJ2-1): DSGVTQTPKHLITATGQRVTLRCSPRSGDLSVYWYQQSLDQGLQFLIQYYNGEERAKGNILERFSAQQFPDLHSELNLSSLELGDSALYFCASSFSEAGNEQFFGPGTRLTVL.

This clone turned up a few times. The conserved final phenylalanine or tryptophan is absent from the CDR3, which likely points to a read error. The DNA is omitted, as the CDR3 cannot be located on it reliably, and the CDR3 follows TCRdb's listing. The V and J genes are TRBV14 and TRBJ1-6; TRBD1, the D gene given by the table, was not confirmed from the DNA. The V gene's germline CDR1 is SGHDN and CDR2 FVKESK. The CDR3 comprises 16 residues, both ends counted. CDR3 sequence reads: CASSQDWTGLRSPIHL.

The gene calls are TRBV7-3 and TRBJ2-3; 10 bases fit TRBD1. Germline V gene sequence: CDR1 SGHTA, CDR2 FQGTGA. CDR3 size: 17 residues. The V gene end was trimmed by 4 bases and the J gene end by 1 base; junction bases not matched to a gene: 8. The CDR3 loop is CASSSTGTGAGTDTQYF. Written as DNA, the CDR3 is TGTGCCAGCAGCTCCACCGGGACAGGGGCCGGCACAGATACGCAGTATTTT. The complete variable domain, with remaining parts taken from reference TRBV7-3 and TRBJ2-3, reads GAGVSQTPSNKVTEKGKYVELRCDPISGHTALYWYRQSLGQGPEFLIYFQGTGAADDSGLPNDRFFAVRPEGSVSTLKIQRTERGDSAVYLCASSSTGTGAGTDTQYFGPGTRLTVL.

The genes are TRBV19 and TRBJ2-5; the match to TRBD1 covers 9 bases. This CDR3 has 15 residues. The germline gives CDR1 LNHDA, CDR2 SQIVND (reference sequence). Trimming cost V 1 base and J 5 bases; bases outside gene matches: 5. CDR3 bases: TGTGCCAGTAGTATAGTGGGACAGGGTGGGGAGACCCAGTACTTC. Translated, it gives CASSIVGQGGETQYF.

This clone has more than one count but fewer than ten. For the CDR3, the DNA is TGTGCCAGCATCCCCTCCGCGAGGTACACTGAAGCTTTCTTT. Amino acids: CASIPSARYTEAFF. This chain connects TRBV6-5 to TRBJ1-1; D call uncertain. This CDR3 has 14 residues. Per the germline V gene, CDR1 is MNHEY and CDR2 is SVGAGI. Trimming removed 7 bases at V and 3 bases at J, with 15 bases between.

This chain uses TRBV28 with TRBJ1-2; the D gene is possibly TRBD1 (6 bases). Germline values: CDR1 MDHEN, CDR2 SYDVKM. Between the trimmed V and J ends, which lost 6 bases and 8 bases, there was a span of 19 bases. The CDR3 consists of 14 residues. The CDR3: CASSQGTLKGGYTF. CDR3 nucleotide sequence: TGTGCCAGCAGCCAAGGGACATTAAAGGGAGGCTACACCTTC.

The chain has TRBV18 and TRBJ1-3; D gene uncertain. The V end lost 2 bases, the J end lost 3 bases, and 14 bases lay between the germline ends. This CDR3 contains 16 residues. CDR1 KGHSH and CDR2 LQKENI come from the germline V gene. The CDR3 loop is CASSPIERTDGNTIYF. DNA of the CDR3: TGTGCCAGCTCACCAATAGAGAGGACTGATGGAAACACCATATATTTT.

This clone has more than one count but fewer than ten. The chain employs TRBV28 and TRBJ2-3, with 7 bases that match TRBD2. This CDR3 is 14 amino acids long. Germline CDR1 reads MDHEN; CDR2 reads SYDVKM. Germline trimming cut 8 bases from V and 2 bases from J; bases unmatched to any gene: 7. CDR3 sequence: CASRSGSHTDTQYF. The CDR3 DNA reads as TGTGCCAGCCGTAGCGGGTCTCACACAGATACGCAGTATTTT.

The J gene is TRBJ1-4, the V gene TRBV15, with D perhaps matching TRBD1 (6 bases). Germline CDR1 is LNHNV and CDR2 is YYDKDF (reference sequence). CDR3 length equals 15 residues. Trimming removed 0 bases from V and 5 bases from J, with 10 bases in between. The CDR3 bases are TGTGCCACCAGCAGAGATAGGACAGTAAATGAAAAACTGTTTTTT. Translation: CATSRDRTVNEKLFF.

This chain connects TRBV7-2 to TRBJ2-5; maybe TRBD1 (5 bases). Per germline, CDR1 SGHTA and CDR2 FQGNSA. Between the trimmed V and J ends, which lost 4 bases and 1 base, there was a span of 7 bases. The CDR3 sequence is 13 residues long. The CDR3, as DNA: TGTGCCAGCAGCTGGGGCGTCCAAGAGACCCAGTACTTC. As protein: CASSWGVQETQYF.